This TCR beta chain was sequenced in a study of cytomegalovirus exposure and HLA in healthy donors. Turning to the study itself: Around 80 million unique TCR sequences came from HLA-typed donors in an early release.

The CDR3 has 12 residues. The V and J ends lost 6 bases and 4 bases respectively, with 10 bases between them. Germline CDR1 SGHDT, CDR2 YYEEEE. Points from the study as a whole: Rarity held for most TCR sequences, but there were some public TCRs that occurred in many donors. Exclusion as indistinguishable affected some V segments, including TRBV6-2 and TRBV6-3.

The PCR ran on 60 Vbeta and 13 Jbeta primers. The repertoire was sequenced with immunoSEQ multiplex PCR; TCRdb's copy has only in-frame clones and lacks some. The sample has roughly 100,000 clones, about three quarters seen once. Details on this clone: Its antigen is unknown.

The source material was PBMCs. This receptor was identified in a boy aged 10-17 years in good health and CMV-seronegative. The chain employs TRBV5-6 and TRBJ1-2, with a possible D match to TRBD1 (6 bases). The CDR3, as DNA: TGTGCCAGCAACACAGGGATCTATGGCTACACCTTC. This encodes CASNTGIYGYTF.